The T cell receptor (beta chain) under discussion was sequenced for a study of blood T cell repertoires in COVID-19. The overall study: COVID-19 samples collected from the United States, Italy and Spain covered acute and convalescent phases. From T cells, B-cell-depleted T cells, or PBMCs came the material, which was cDNA or gDNA.

In the study's own analysis: By means of reference gene primer amplification, nucleated cell counts were estimated. The data were produced by immunoSEQ multiplex PCR, yet TCRdb's version contains in-frame clones alone and is incomplete. D and trimming were read from the DNA, whereas the V and J calls and clone size are those reported in that table. Of roughly 72,000 clones in the sample, roughly 80% are singletons; the top ten hold approximately 15%. This clone was detected many times. CDR1 is LNHNV, CDR2 YYDKDF, per germline (reference sequence). J gave up 9 bases and V 3 bases, and 12 bases lay outside the gene matches. The CDR3 length is 16 residues.

Material for sequencing was peripheral blood. The chain links TRBV15 to TRBJ1-5; 9 bases align to TRBD1. The receptor comes from a woman of 80 years or more with acute or convalescent COVID-19. CDR3 sequence: CATSSPGQGPKGPQHF. CDR3 sequence (DNA): TGTGCCACCAGCAGCCCCGGACAGGGGCCGAAGGGGCCCCAGCATTTT.